This TCR beta chain originates from a study of cytomegalovirus exposure and HLA in healthy donors (TCRdb year 2017). Context from the whole study: According to a later analysis, the roughly 130 validation repertoires were produced on the same platform as the 680 or so repertoires of the first cohort. The study combined high-throughput TCR immunosequencing, statistical association of individual TCRs with disease status, and machine learning to predict cytomegalovirus infection status. A separate validation cohort of roughly 120 different subjects was used in addition to the roughly 700-subject first cohort. The study aimed to test whether signatures of past pathogen exposure could be identified by cataloging public T cell receptors. Study-wide conclusions, independent of this receptor: In a later analysis, TCRs clustered in the first cohort were found to also tend to co-occur in the roughly 110 validation repertoires, with 94% of cluster scores above 0. A later analysis lacked HLA typing for the validation cohort, so it scored co-occurrence in that cohort across all 110 or so repertoires. In both the original and validation cohorts, the classifier was reported to diagnose cytomegalovirus status with high specificity and sensitivity. Across donors, most TCR sequences were observed very rarely, whereas some public TCRs were present in many individuals. The authors suggested that the approach could potentially be generalized to other disease states and immunological phenotypes. In vitro tests confirmed that a few of the cytomegalovirus-associated TCR beta chains recognize cytomegalovirus antigens. The study listed 150 to 200 TCR beta chains as associated with cytomegalovirus.

Libraries were constructed by the immunoSEQ multiplex PCR assay. For the original study's pipeline: A statistical classification framework was developed to diagnose cytomegalovirus status using the catalog of TCR beta chain sequences. TCRdb took over this immuneACCESS table, retaining in-frame rearrangements with V and J assigned. Such tables are incomplete; in checked studies, under half of the missing clones stem from an unresolved V gene, and the remainder is unexplained. The V and J calls and clone size were taken over from that table, and D and trimming were inferred from the DNA. The sample table records approximately 120,000 clones; about 91% of these occur just once. The biggest ten clones account for approximately 1% of the sample. Taken from cysteine to phenylalanine, the CDR3 has 15 residues. The read is trimmed to its CDR3 DNA, 45 bases read in frame from base 1. V lost 3 bases and J lost 4 bases; the stretch between them is 13 bases long. CDR1 and CDR2 were assigned from the germline V gene (reference sequence) as SEHNR and FQNEAQ.

On this clone itself: Its recognized antigen is unknown. The sample holds no much larger clone one base away, and base qualities are not on file.

The donors belonged to the validation cohort of about 120 subjects, which was separate from the approximately 700-subject first cohort. The source material was PBMCs. The clonotype comes from a woman between 18 and 30 years old in good health and CMV-seronegative. Here the chain combines TRBV7-9 and TRBJ2-1; the D gene is perhaps TRBD2, from 5 matching bases. The nucleotide sequence is TGTGCCAGCAGCTTCGGGGATCGTCCTTACAATGAGCAGTTCTTC. Translated, it gives CASSFGDRPYNEQFF.